The 6 T cell receptor beta chains presented below share a single source sample, sequenced in a study of T cell responses to AZD1222 COVID-19 vaccine. The method was immunoSEQ multiplex PCR; TCRdb's version includes in-frame clones alone and lacks a portion of them. Altogether about 100,000 clones are present, approximately 86% being singletons, with the ten largest covering about 5%. Sequencing was performed on peripheral blood, taken on day 0 of AZD1222 vaccination. These receptors came from an adult in good health.

The gene calls are TRBV7-9 and TRBJ1-3; D is undetermined. Germline V gene sequence: CDR1 SEHNR, CDR2 FQNEAQ (reference sequence). The length of the CDR3 is 13 residues. V was trimmed by 10 bases and J by 0 bases, leaving 10 bases between them. The CDR3 region is CATRWFSGNTIYF. The CDR3 DNA reads as TGTGCCACCCGCTGGTTCTCTGGAAACACCATATATTTT.

This chain uses TRBV6-5 with TRBJ1-4, with TRBD1 matching over 8 bases. CDR1 MNHEY and CDR2 SVGAGI come from the germline V gene. This CDR3 contains 14 residues. V shed 7 bases, J shed 7 bases, and the junction held 8 bases outside the gene matches. This chain's CDR3 is CASTGQGVGEKLFF. For the CDR3, the DNA is TGTGCCAGCACCGGACAGGGAGTAGGTGAAAAACTGTTTTTT.

This clone has more than one count but fewer than ten. The V and J genes are TRBV12-3 or TRBV12-4 and TRBJ1-2; no firm D call. CDR3 length: 11 residues. Trimming took 6 bases from V and 4 from J, leaving 6 bases between them. CDR3 residues: CASSPGYGYTF. In DNA, the CDR3 is TGTGCCAGCAGCCCCGGCTATGGCTACACCTTC.

The rearrangement uses TRBV3-1 (or the pseudogene TRBV3-2) and TRBJ2-7; D possibly corresponds to TRBD1 (6 bases). Germline V gene lookup returns CDR1 LGHDT and CDR2 YNNKEL (reference sequence). The CDR3 covers 14 residues. V was pared by 4 bases and J by 2 bases, with 12 bases between. CDR3 bases: TGTGCCAGCAGCCCGATCTCAGGGGCCTACGAGCAGTACTTC. This sequence encodes CASSPISGAYEQYF.

V and J are TRBV25-1 and TRBJ1-1, with D unclear. V dropped 5 bases and J dropped 0 bases, with 7 bases sitting between them. CDR1 MGHDK and CDR2 SYGVNS come from the germline V gene. This CDR3 contains 13 residues. In DNA, the CDR3 is TGTGCCAGCAGTAATAAGCTGAACACTGAAGCTTTCTTT. Translating gives CASSNKLNTEAFF.

This chain joins TRBV5-1 and TRBJ1-1, with a weak D call TRBD1 (6 bases). The V and J ends lost 3 bases and 3 bases respectively, with 12 bases between them. CDR3 length: 14 residues. Germline CDR1 SGHRS, CDR2 YFSETQ. CDR3 residues: CASSSGTYDTEAFF. The CDR3, as DNA: TGCGCCAGCAGCTCAGGGACATATGACACTGAAGCTTTCTTT.